Each of the 9 T cell receptor beta chains below was sequenced from the same sample in a study of T-cell memory formation after mild COVID-19. TCRdb independently ran MiXCR on the 5' RACE reads; one entry per CDR3 protein. The profile shows almost 350,000 distinct CDR3 sequences, roughly 19% of them singletons. What was sequenced was PBMCs or a T cell subset sorted from them (not recorded which). The receptors derive from a man between 18 and 29 years old who had mild COVID-19 (a few samples of this study predate the infection). Cell type and time point are not known.

The V gene is TRBV29-1, the J gene TRBJ1-2; no reliable D call. Trimming left V 3 bases short and J 3 bases short, with 14 bases between. Germline lookup yields CDR1 SQVTM and CDR2 ANQGSEA. CDR3 length: 14 residues. The CDR3 region has the DNA TGCAGCGTTGACCCGCCCGCGAACCACTATGGCTACACCTTC. Translation: CSVDPPANHYGYTF.

The chain recombines TRBV28 with TRBJ2-5; TRBD1 might be the D (5 bases). CDR1 MDHEN and CDR2 SYDVKM come from the germline V gene. The CDR3 spans 13 residues. The CDR3 protein is CVTERGPKETQYF. The CDR3 DNA follows: TGTGTAACCGAAAGGGGTCCAAAAGAGACCCAGTACTTC.

This clonotype was recorded a few times. The rearrangement links TRBV6-5 to TRBJ2-1; the match to TRBD1 covers 9 bases. This CDR3 is built from 12 residues. Germline CDR1 reads MNHEY; CDR2 reads SVGAGI. The ends lost 6 bases at V and 14 bases at J; junction bases unmatched: 8. CDR3 sequence reads: CASSQGGDREFF. The CDR3 DNA follows: TGTGCCAGCAGCCAGGGGGGGGACAGGGAGTTCTTC.

V usage is TRBV4-1 and J usage is TRBJ1-6; the D gene is possibly TRBD1 (5 bases). Germline V gene sequence: CDR1 MGHRA, CDR2 YSYEKL. The CDR3 covers 16 residues. Deletions cut 1 base from V and 5 bases from J, with 12 bases between. The DNA of the CDR3 is TGCGCCAGCAGCCAAGGATCTGGGGCGAATAATTCACCCCTCCACTTT. Amino acids: CASSQGSGANNSPLHF.

The V and J genes are TRBV5-1 and TRBJ2-4; no reliable D call. V was cut by 0 bases and J by 13 bases, with 14 bases left in between. The CDR3 length is 13 residues. Germline V lookup: CDR1 SGHRS, CDR2 YFSETQ. The CDR3 sequence: CASSLGLGNPQYF. As DNA, the CDR3 is TGCGCCAGCAGCTTGGGGCTAGGGAACCCCCAGTACTTC. The variable domain in full, completed from reference TRBV5-1 and TRBJ2-4, reads KAGVTQTPRYLIKTRGQQVTLSCSPISGHRSVSWYQQTPGQGLQFLFEYFSETQRNKGNFPGRFSGRQFSNSRSEMNVSTLELGDSALYLCASSLGLGNPQYFGAGTRLSVL.

This clonotype was seen a handful of times. The chain links TRBV20-1 to TRBJ2-2, with TRBD2 as a possible D gene (5 bases). The V end lost 1 base, the J end lost 1 base, and 19 bases lay between the germline ends. The CDR3 is made up of 18 amino acids. Per the germline V gene, CDR1 is DFQATT and CDR2 is SNEGSKA (reference sequence). This CDR3 reads CSARGADGGPMNTGELFF. CDR3 nucleotide sequence: TGCAGTGCTAGAGGGGCAGATGGAGGCCCCATGAACACCGGGGAGCTGTTTTTT.

The chain joins TRBV18 to TRBJ2-7, with D maybe TRBD2 (5 bases). Germline CDR1 and CDR2: KGHSH and LQKENI. Trimming pared 1 base from V and 3 bases from J, leaving 10 bases between. This CDR3 has 14 residues. DNA of the CDR3: TGTGCCAGCTCACCACGGACTGAACGCTACGAGCAGTACTTC. This encodes CASSPRTERYEQYF.

This clonotype was counted a few times. The chain couples TRBV7-2 to TRBJ1-4; unclear D gene. V lost 3 bases, J lost 4 bases, and 6 bases lay in between. This CDR3 is built from 13 residues. The germline V gene has CDR1 SGHTA and CDR2 FQGNSA. CDR3 residues: CASSFGLNEKLFF. CDR3 in DNA: TGTGCCAGCAGCTTTGGCCTTAATGAAAAACTGTTTTTT.

The CDR3 loop is CSARVTGGDTEAFF. CDR3 DNA: TGCAGTGCTAGAGTGACAGGGGGGGACACTGAAGCTTTCTTT. This chain joins TRBV20-1 and TRBJ1-1; 9 bases match TRBD1. Trimming cost V 1 base and J 3 bases; bases outside gene matches: 3. CDR3 size: 14 residues. Germline lookup yields CDR1 DFQATT and CDR2 SNEGSKA (reference sequence).